This T cell receptor (beta chain) emerged from a study of T cell responses to AZD1222 COVID-19 vaccine (dated by TCRdb to the early 2020s). Looking at the study overall: TCR sequencing was performed for over 230 trial participants, of whom roughly 200 were given two doses of AZD1222 and roughly 25 were given two doses of MenACWY control vaccine. Enrollment into the trials was organized by age into subgroups of 18-55, 56-69 and 70-plus years, and those subgroups contained approximately 150, 30 and 60 TCR-sequenced participants, respectively.

The CDR3 regions of human TCRbeta chains were analyzed by immunosequencing. Per the source publication's procedure: Repertoire TCRs were checked for matches against a reference library of SARS-CoV-2-specific TCRs that had been generated using the MIRA antigen-specificity platform. Breadth meant the fraction of unique TCRs that were SARS-CoV-2-associated, whereas depth meant the fraction of total T cells that were SARS-CoV-2-associated. Using the MIRA data, each spike-specific TCR was mapped to the spike region that the TCR reacts to and placed in a CD4 or CD8 class. Log10-transformed breadth and depth values were compared by one-way ANOVA with Sidak's multiple comparisons tests. This immuneACCESS table, as held by TCRdb, lists in-frame sequences with V and J called but not all clones. Of the missing ones, under half trace to an unresolved V gene in checked studies; the others have no known cause. V and J calls and clone size are those listed in that table; D and trimming were worked out from the DNA. This sample gives around 150,000 clones in total; 85% to 95% of them show up just once. Of the sample, approximately 5.5% is held by the ten largest clones.

Study-wide conclusions, independent of this receptor: No day 14 peak-response samples were available, so repertoires were characterized only after the peak T cell response. After two AZD1222 doses, both the breadth and the depth of spike-specific TCRs were significantly higher than at day 0 and than in MenACWY recipients. Epitopes outside the regions mutated in the B.1.351 and B.1.1.7 variants were reportedly recognized by nearly half of the unique spike-specific TCRs. Participants were mostly white British and included more females than males, and it was suggested by the authors that clonal diversity may have been underestimated. Conclusions about previously exposed vaccinees are limited, since just 6 or 7 AZD1222 recipients were seropositive for SARS-CoV-2 at baseline. In the small 56-69-year group, the increase in depth fell short of significance, most likely because of low power. CD4 TCRs associated with the vaccine covered the entire spike protein, and the dominant responses were in regions 160-218 and 743-854.

The time point label, as the study defines it: about 28 days (+/-7) after the second vaccine dose. Because spike-specific TCR depth and breadth did not differ between the two schedules, AZD1222 recipients who got a second dose at roughly 4 weeks were pooled with those who got a second dose at roughly 12 weeks. Samples from vaccinated people were obtained from the UK trials COV001 and COV002, which included a single-blind randomized controlled phase 2/3 trial of AZD1222 (ChAdOx1 nCoV-19) in healthy adults. For TCRbeta chain sequencing, PBMC samples from trial participants were taken at day 0 and at day 28 after the second dose. This clone came up once. The clone's antigen remains unknown. The record has no base qualities; no much larger clone is one base away. V loses 2 bases at its end and J loses 5 bases; junction bases beyond the gene matches: 11. The CDR3 holds 18 amino acids from the cysteine to the phenylalanine. Solely the CDR3 DNA is kept, with 54 bases framed from the first base. The germline V gene provides CDR1 MNHEY and CDR2 SVGEGT.

The specimen was peripheral blood, collected 28 days after the second AZD1222 dose. The rearranged segments are TRBV6-2 or TRBV6-3 and TRBJ2-2, with 10 bases aligning to TRBD2. This sequence was found in an adult who received the AZD1222 COVID-19 vaccine. The DNA sequence reads TGTGCCAGCAGTTACGATGTGCCTAGCGGGAGTCTGACCGGGGAGCTGTTTTTT. This codes for CASSYDVPSGSLTGELFF.